These 5 T cell receptor beta chains came from one sample sequenced in a study of T cells in Graves' hyperthyroidism and ophthalmopathy (dated by TCRdb to the late 2010s). The library was prepared using multiplex PCR. Sequencing was carried out with an Illumina HiSeq 2000. The TCR beta CDR3 regions were amplified from the RNA transcripts. For the first round of RT-PCR on the TCR CDR3, the HTBI primer set was used together with the Qiagen OneStep RT-PCR kit. TCRdb redid the processing of the public reads, applying fastp at Q25 and MiXCR, and retained in-frame beta chains. When rows share a CDR3 protein, they turn into one entry using the most common DNA and genes. The sample records approximately 740,000 distinct CDR3 sequences, approximately 15% of which are singletons. The ten largest clones represent more than 8.5% of the sample. Sequencing was performed on blood. These receptors were taken from a young woman with Graves' hyperthyroidism.

As regards this clonotype: The junction does not match germline at one end; this may be a read error. The rearrangement uses TRBV11-2 and TRBJ1-5, with a tentative D call TRBD1 (5 bases). CDR1 is SGHAT and CDR2 is FQNNGV in the germline V gene. This CDR3 spans 16 amino acids. This chain's CDR3 is CASSQDLRVGNQPQHF. CDR3 bases: TGCGCCAGCAGCCAAGATCTCAGGGTCGGCAATCAGCCCCAGCATTTT.

This clonotype was counted ten times or more. The chain couples TRBV11-2 to TRBJ2-7, with D perhaps TRBD1 or TRBD2 (5 bases each). CDR1 is SGHAT and CDR2 is FQNNGV in the germline V gene. V was pared by 5 bases and J by 3 bases, with 20 bases between. This CDR3 contains 16 residues. Here the CDR3 reads CASSPPRTYGGYEQYF. In DNA, the CDR3 is TGTGCCAGCAGCCCCCCAAGGACCTATGGGGGCTACGAGCAGTACTTC. The whole variable domain, filled in from reference TRBV11-2 and TRBJ2-7, reads EAGVAQSPRYKIIEKRQSVAFWCNPISGHATLYWYQQILGQGPKLLIQFQNNGVVDDSQLPKDRFSAERLKGVDSTLKIQPAKLEDSAVYLCASSPPRTYGGYEQYFGPGTRLTVT.

The chain couples TRBV11-2 to TRBJ2-6; TRBD1 is a possible D gene (6 bases). CDR3 length: 17 residues. Germline CDR1 reads SGHAT; CDR2 reads FQNNGV. Deletions cut 5 bases from V and 0 bases from J, with 14 bases between. CDR3 in DNA: TGTGCCAGCAGCCCTCGTCTAGGGGGCTCTGGGGCCAACGTCCTGACTTTC. Its protein product is CASSPRLGGSGANVLTF.

In this sample, this clonotype turned up a few times. This chain links TRBV29-1 with TRBJ1-1, with D unresolved. The CDR3 consists of 14 residues. CDR1 SQVTM and CDR2 ANQGSEA come from the germline V gene. V was clipped by 4 bases and J by 4 bases, with 16 bases between them. The CDR3 loop reads CSVGRAGLGTEAFF. As DNA, the CDR3 is TGCAGCGTTGGTAGGGCTGGACTGGGCACTGAAGCTTTCTTT.

The chain is built from TRBV10-2 and TRBJ1-2; TRBD1 matches at 11 bases. Per germline, CDR1 WSHSY and CDR2 SAAADI. This CDR3 comprises 15 residues. J lost 4 bases, V lost 7 bases, and 8 bases had no gene match. This CDR3 is CASNDGQGAFYGYTF. The CDR3 coding sequence is TGCGCCAGCAATGACGGACAGGGGGCTTTCTATGGCTACACCTTC.